This TCR beta chain was identified during a study of OX40 agonist ivuxolimab in advanced cancers. General study results and limits: Partial responders treated at 0.1-3.0 mg/kg exhibited clonal expansion among the lowest measured. Relative to CD4+ cells, CD8+ T cells on average had more expanded clones.

This CDR3 is built from 15 residues. Germline V gene lookup returns CDR1 SGHAT and CDR2 FQNNGV. V gave up 4 bases and J gave up 7 bases, with 19 bases separating them. Patients were ineligible given autoimmune disease history or systemic immunosuppression. Assay: immunoSEQ multiplex PCR; the TCRdb copy retains only in-frame clones and omits some. The data show 75,000 to 100,000 clones, with more than 85% seen just once and approximately 0.7% held by the top ten. On this clone itself: Its antigen is unidentified.

This TCR came from an adult with an advanced solid tumor such as melanoma, head and neck, liver or kidney cancer. This sequence joins TRBV11-2 and TRBJ1-2, with D maybe TRBD1 (6 bases). The specimen comprised CD4+ or CD8+ T cells sorted from blood, sampled in a trial of the OX40 agonist ivuxolimab. The CDR3 protein is CASSSGAGAYSGYTF. The CDR3 region has the DNA TGTGCCAGCAGCTCCGGAGCAGGGGCATATTCTGGCTACACCTTC.